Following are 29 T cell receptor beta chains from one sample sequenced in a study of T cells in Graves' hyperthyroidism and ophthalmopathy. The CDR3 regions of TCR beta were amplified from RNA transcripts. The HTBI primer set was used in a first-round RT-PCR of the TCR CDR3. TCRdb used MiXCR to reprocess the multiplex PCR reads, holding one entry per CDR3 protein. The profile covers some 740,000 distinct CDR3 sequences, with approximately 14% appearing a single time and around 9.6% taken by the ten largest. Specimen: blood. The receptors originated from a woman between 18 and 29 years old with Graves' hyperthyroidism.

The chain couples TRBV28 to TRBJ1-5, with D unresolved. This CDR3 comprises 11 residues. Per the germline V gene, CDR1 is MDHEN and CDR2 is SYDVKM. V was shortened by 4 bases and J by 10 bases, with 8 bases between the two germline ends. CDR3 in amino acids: CASSSWVPQHF. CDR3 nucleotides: TGTGCCAGCAGTTCGTGGGTACCCCAGCATTTT. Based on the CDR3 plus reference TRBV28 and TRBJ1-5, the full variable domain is DVKVTQSSRYLVKRTGEKVFLECVQDMDHENMFWYRQDPGLGLRLIYFSYDVKMKEKGDIPEGYSVSREKKERFSLILESASTNQTSMYLCASSSWVPQHFGDGTRLSIL.

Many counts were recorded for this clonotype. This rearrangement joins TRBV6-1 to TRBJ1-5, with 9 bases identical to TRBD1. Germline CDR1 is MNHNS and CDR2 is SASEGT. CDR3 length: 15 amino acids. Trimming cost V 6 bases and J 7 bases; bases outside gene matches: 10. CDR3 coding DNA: TGTGCCAGCAGACCCCCGGGACAGGGTAGCCAGCCCCAGCATTTT. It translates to CASRPPGQGSQPQHF.

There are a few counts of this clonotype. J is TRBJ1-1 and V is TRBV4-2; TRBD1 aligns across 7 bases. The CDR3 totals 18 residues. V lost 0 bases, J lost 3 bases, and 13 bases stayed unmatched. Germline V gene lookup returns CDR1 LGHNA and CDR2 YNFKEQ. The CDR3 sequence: CASSQDQVRRRGYTEAFF. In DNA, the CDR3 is TGTGCCAGCAGCCAAGATCAAGTAAGGCGCAGGGGGTACACTGAAGCTTTCTTT.

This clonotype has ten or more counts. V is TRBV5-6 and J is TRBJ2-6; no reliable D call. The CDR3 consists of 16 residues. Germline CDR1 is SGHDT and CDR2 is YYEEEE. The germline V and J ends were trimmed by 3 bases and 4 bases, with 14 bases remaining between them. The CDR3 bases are TGTGCCAGCAGCTCCGTTCAACTATGGGGGGCCAACGTCCTGACTTTC. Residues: CASSSVQLWGANVLTF. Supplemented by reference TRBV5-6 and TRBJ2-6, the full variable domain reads DAGVTQSPTHLIKTRGQQVTLRCSPKSGHDTVSWYQQALGQGPQFIFQYYEEEERQRGNFPDRFSGHQFPNYSSELNVNALLLGDSALYLCASSSVQLWGANVLTFGAGSRLTVL.

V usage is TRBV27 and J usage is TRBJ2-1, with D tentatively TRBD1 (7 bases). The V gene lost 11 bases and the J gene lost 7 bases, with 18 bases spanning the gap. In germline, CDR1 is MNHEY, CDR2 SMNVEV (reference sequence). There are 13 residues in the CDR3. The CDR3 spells CAAGQPSWNEQFF. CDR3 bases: TGTGCCGCGGGACAGCCCTCGTGGAATGAGCAGTTCTTC.

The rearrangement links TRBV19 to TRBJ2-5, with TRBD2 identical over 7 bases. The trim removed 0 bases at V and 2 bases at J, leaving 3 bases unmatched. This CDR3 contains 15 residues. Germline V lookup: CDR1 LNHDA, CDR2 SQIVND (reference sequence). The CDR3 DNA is TGTGCCAGTAGTATAGACCGGGACTATCAAGAGACCCAGTACTTC. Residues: CASSIDRDYQETQYF.

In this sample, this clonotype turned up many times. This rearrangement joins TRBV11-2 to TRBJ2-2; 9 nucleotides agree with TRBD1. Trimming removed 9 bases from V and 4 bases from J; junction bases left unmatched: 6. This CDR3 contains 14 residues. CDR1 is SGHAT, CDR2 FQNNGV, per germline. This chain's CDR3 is CASRQGEFTGELFF. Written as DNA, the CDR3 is TGTGCCAGTAGACAGGGGGAATTCACCGGGGAGCTGTTTTTT.

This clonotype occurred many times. The CDR3 region is CASSLGQNPYTDTQYF. The CDR3 nucleotides read TGTGCCAGCAGCTTAGGACAGAACCCTTACACAGATACGCAGTATTTT. The rearrangement links TRBV7-9 to TRBJ2-3, with D tentatively TRBD1 (5 bases). In germline, CDR1 is SEHNR, CDR2 FQNEAQ (reference sequence). CDR3 length: 16 amino acids. Trimming took 1 base from V and 2 from J, leaving 13 bases between them.

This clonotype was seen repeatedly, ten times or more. CDR3 DNA sequence: TGTGCCAGCAGCCTCCTGCGGGGGCAAGGGCAGTATTTT. It translates to CASSLLRGQGQYF. This chain links TRBV7-2 with TRBJ2-3; tentative D call: TRBD2 (7 bases). The germline V and J ends were trimmed by 5 bases and 11 bases, with 17 bases remaining between them. There are 13 residues in the CDR3. Germline V gives CDR1 SGHTA, CDR2 FQGNSA.

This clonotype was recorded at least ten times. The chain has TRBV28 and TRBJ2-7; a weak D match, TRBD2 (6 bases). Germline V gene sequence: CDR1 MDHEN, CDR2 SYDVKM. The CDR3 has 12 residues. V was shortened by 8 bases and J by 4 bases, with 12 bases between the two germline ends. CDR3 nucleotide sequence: TGTGCCAGCGGGAGGTGGTTGTACGAGCAGTACTTC. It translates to CASGRWLYEQYF.

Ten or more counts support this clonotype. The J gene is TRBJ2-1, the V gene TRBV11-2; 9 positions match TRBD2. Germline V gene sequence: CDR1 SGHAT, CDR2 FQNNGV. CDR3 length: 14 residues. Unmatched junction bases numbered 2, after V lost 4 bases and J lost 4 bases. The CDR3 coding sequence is TGTGCCAGCAGCTCTGGACTAGCGTACAATGAGCAGTTCTTC. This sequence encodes CASSSGLAYNEQFF.

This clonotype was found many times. The CDR3 is CAWSVRHTGELFF. In DNA, the CDR3 is TGTGCCTGGAGTGTTAGGCACACCGGGGAGCTGTTTTTT. The chain uses TRBV30 and TRBJ2-2; D gene unclear. From germline, CDR1 is GTSNPN and CDR2 SVGIG (reference sequence). Between the trimmed V and J ends, which lost 0 bases and 3 bases, there was a span of 5 bases. This CDR3 has 13 residues.

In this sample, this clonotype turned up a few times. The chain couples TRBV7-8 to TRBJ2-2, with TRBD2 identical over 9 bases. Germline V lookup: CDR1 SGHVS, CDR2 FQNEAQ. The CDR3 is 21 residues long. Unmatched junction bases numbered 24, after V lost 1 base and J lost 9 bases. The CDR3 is CASSLDQVTPGLAPFKRELFF. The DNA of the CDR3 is TGTGCCAGCAGCTTAGATCAAGTGACACCGGGACTAGCTCCCTTTAAGCGGGAGCTGTTTTTT.

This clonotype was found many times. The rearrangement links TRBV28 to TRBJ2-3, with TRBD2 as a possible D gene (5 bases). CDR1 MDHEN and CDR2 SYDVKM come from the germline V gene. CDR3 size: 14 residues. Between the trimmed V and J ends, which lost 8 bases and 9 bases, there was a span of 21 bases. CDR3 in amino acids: CASAYPGLLRTQYF. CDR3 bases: TGTGCCAGCGCTTACCCCGGACTTCTTAGGACGCAGTATTTT.

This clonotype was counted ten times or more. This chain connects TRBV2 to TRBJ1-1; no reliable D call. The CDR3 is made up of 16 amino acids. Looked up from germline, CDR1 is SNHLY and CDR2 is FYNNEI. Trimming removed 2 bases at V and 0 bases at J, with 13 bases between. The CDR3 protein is CASSERMSDMNTEAFF. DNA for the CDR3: TGTGCCAGCAGTGAACGGATGTCCGACATGAACACTGAAGCTTTCTTT.

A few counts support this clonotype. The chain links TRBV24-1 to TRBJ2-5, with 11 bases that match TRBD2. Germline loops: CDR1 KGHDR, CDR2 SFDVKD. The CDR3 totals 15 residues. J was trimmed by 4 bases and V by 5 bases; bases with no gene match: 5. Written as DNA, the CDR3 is TGTGCCACCAGTGGTTTTAGCGGGAGGGGAGAGACCCAGTACTTC. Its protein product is CATSGFSGRGETQYF.

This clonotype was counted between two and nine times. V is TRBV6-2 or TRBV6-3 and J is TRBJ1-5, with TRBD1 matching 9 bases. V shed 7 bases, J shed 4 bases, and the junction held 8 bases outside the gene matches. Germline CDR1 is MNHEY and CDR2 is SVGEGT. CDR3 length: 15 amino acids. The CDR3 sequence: CASTKTGTGNQPQHF. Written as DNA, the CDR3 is TGTGCCAGCACCAAAACCGGGACAGGGAATCAGCCCCAGCATTTT.

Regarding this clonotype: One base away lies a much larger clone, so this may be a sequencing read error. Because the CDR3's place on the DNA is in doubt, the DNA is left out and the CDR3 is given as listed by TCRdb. This CDR3 is CASSFGSGNTICF. The chain joins TRBV27 to TRBJ1-3. The germline gives CDR1 MNHEY, CDR2 SMNVEV (reference sequence). Including both end residues, the CDR3 is 13 amino acids long.

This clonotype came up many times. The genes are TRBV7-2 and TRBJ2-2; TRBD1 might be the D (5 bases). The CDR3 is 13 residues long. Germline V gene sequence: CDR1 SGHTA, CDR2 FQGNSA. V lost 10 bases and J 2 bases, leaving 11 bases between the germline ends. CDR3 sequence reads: CATADRNTGELFF. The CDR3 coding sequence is TGTGCCACCGCCGACAGAAACACCGGGGAGCTGTTTTTT.

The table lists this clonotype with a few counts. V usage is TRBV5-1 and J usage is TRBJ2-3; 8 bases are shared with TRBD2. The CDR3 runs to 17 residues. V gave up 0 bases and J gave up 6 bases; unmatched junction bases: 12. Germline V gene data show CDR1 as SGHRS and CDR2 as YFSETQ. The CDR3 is CASSLEIAGRRTDTQYF. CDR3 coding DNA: TGCGCCAGCAGCTTGGAAATAGCGGGGCGACGGACGGATACGCAGTATTTT.

DNA of the CDR3: TGCAGCGTTGTGGCAGGGTTCACGTACACTGAAGCTTTCTTT. Its translation: CSVVAGFTYTEAFF. This sequence joins TRBV29-1 and TRBJ1-1, with D tentatively TRBD1 (5 bases). V gave up 4 bases and J gave up 3 bases, with 15 bases separating them. The CDR3 spans 14 residues. The germline V gene has CDR1 SQVTM and CDR2 ANQGSEA.

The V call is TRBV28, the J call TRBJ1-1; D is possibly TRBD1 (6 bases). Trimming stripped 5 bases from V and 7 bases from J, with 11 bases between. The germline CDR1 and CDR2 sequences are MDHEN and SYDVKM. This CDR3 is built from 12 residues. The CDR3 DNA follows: TGTGCCAGCAGTACTGGGGGCGGTGAAGCTTTCTTT. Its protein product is CASSTGGGEAFF.

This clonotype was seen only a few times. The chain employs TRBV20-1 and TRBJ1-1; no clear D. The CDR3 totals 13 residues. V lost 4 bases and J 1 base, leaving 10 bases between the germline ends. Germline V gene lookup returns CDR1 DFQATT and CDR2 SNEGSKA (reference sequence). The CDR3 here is CSAKRLGNTEAFF. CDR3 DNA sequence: TGCAGTGCTAAACGCCTGGGGAACACTGAAGCTTTCTTT.

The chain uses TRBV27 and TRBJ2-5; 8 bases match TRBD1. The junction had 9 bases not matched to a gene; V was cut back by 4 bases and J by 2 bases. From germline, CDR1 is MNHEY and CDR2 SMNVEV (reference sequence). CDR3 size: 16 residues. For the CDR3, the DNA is TGTGCCAGCAGTTCACGGACAGGGTTCCGTCAAGAGACCCAGTACTTC. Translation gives CASSSRTGFRQETQYF.

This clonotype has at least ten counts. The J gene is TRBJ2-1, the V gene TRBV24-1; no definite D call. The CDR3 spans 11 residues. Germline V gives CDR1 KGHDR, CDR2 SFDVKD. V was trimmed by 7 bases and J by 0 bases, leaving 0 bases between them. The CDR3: CATSSYNEQFF. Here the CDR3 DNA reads TGTGCCACCAGCTCCTACAATGAGCAGTTCTTC.

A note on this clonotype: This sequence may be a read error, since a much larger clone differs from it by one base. Written as DNA, the CDR3 is TGTACCAGCAGCAACCTAGCGGGAGCTCTTAATGAGCAGTTCTTC. It encodes CTSSNLAGALNEQFF. This chain uses TRBV7-3 with TRBJ2-1; TRBD2 aligns across 10 bases. The length of the CDR3 is 15 residues. Germline V CDR1 and CDR2: SGHTA, FQGTGA.

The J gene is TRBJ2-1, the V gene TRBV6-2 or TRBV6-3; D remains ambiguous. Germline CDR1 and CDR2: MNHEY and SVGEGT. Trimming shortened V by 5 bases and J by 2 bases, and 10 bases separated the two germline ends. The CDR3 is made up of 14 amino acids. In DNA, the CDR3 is TGTGCCAGCAGTGAGACACGACCCTACAATGAGCAGTTCTTC. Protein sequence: CASSETRPYNEQFF.

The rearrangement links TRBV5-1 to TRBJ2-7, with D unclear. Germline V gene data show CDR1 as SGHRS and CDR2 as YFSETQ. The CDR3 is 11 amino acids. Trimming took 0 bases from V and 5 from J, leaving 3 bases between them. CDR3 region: CASSLDNEQYF. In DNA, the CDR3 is TGCGCCAGCAGCTTGGACAACGAGCAGTACTTC.

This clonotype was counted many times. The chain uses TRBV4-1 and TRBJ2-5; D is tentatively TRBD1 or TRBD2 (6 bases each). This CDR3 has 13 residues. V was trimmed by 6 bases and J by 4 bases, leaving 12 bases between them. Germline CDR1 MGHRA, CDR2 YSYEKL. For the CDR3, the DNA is TGCGCCAGCAGTCGGGGGCGTTTAGAGACCCAGTACTTC. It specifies CASSRGRLETQYF.